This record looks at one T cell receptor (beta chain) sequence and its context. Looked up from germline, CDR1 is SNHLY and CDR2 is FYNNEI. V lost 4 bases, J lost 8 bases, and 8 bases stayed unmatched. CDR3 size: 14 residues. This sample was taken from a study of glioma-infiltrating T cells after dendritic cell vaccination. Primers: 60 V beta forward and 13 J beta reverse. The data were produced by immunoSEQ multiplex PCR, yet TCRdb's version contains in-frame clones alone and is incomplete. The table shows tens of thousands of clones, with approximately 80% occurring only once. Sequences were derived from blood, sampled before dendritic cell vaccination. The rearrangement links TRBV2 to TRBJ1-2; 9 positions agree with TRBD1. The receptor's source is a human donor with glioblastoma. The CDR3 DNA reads TGTGCCAGCAGTGCTCAACAGGGGGCGGGGGGCTACACCTTC. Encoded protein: CASSAQQGAGGYTF.